A single sample is the source of the 27 T cell receptor beta chains below, sequenced in a study of molecular identifiers for immune sequencing clone quantification. One entry per CDR3 protein, called by TCRdb with MiXCR from the PCR reads. The sample carries approximately 670,000 distinct CDR3 sequences, roughly 21% recorded once. The sequenced sample consisted of naive CD8+ T cells from blood, with Jurkat cell RNA spiked in. Subset described: FACS-sorted CD8+CD4-CCR7+CD45RA+ naive T cells. These receptors were collected from a human donor in good health. Some libraries in this study had Jurkat cell RNA spiked in.

Comments on this clonotype: A read error may explain this, as a much larger clone is one base away. Lacking the conserved final phenylalanine or tryptophan, this CDR3 likely reflects a read error. The chain combines TRBV19 with TRBJ1-5; D may be TRBD1 (6 bases). The V end was cut by 3 bases, the J end by 6 bases, with 6 bases between. CDR1 is LNHDA and CDR2 is SQIVND in the germline V gene (reference sequence). The CDR3 has 12 amino acids. This CDR3 is CASSMGAQPQHS. CDR3 nucleotides: TGTGCCAGTAGTATGGGGGCTCAGCCCCAGCATTCT.

Ten or more counts support this clonotype. This rearrangement joins TRBV29-1 to TRBJ2-2, with TRBD2 matching 11 bases. Per the germline V gene, CDR1 is SQVTM and CDR2 is ANQGSEA. V dropped 1 base and J dropped 5; count of bases not matched to a gene: 6. The CDR3 loop spans 16 amino acids. CDR3 coding DNA: TGCAGCGTTGAAGGGTCCGGGACTAGCGGTACCGGGGAGCTGTTTTTT. Protein product: CSVEGSGTSGTGELFF.

This clonotype showed up many times. V gene TRBV24-1 combines with J gene TRBJ2-1; D possibly uses TRBD1 or TRBD2 (5 bases each). Trimming left V 7 bases short and J 10 bases short, with 19 bases between. This CDR3 is built from 14 residues. From germline, CDR1 is KGHDR and CDR2 SFDVKD. CDR3 sequence reads: CATSGTDWFGEQFF. The CDR3 DNA sequence: TGTGCCACCAGCGGGACCGACTGGTTTGGGGAGCAGTTCTTC.

V and J are TRBV27 and TRBJ1-1, with a weak D call TRBD1 (5 bases). V lost 2 bases and J lost 8, with 12 bases in between. Per germline, CDR1 MNHEY and CDR2 SMNVEV (reference sequence). The CDR3 consists of 13 residues. Here the CDR3 reads CASSLSDGAEAFF. The CDR3, as DNA: TGTGCCAGCAGTTTAAGCGATGGGGCGGAAGCTTTCTTT.

This clonotype was found many times. The chain recombines TRBV2 with TRBJ2-7, with 9 bases that match TRBD1. CDR3 length equals 13 residues. Germline CDR1 SNHLY, CDR2 FYNNEI. V shed 11 bases and J 4 bases; nucleotides not matched to a gene: 9. The CDR3 DNA reads TGTGCCTCTCATGGGGACAGGGTGTACGAGCAGTACTTC. Its translation is CASHGDRVYEQYF.

Regarding this clonotype: A single base separates this from a much larger clone, so it may be a read error. Because it lacks the conserved phenylalanine or tryptophan at the end, this CDR3 is likely a read error. The V call is TRBV4-3, the J call TRBJ2-3; D is unresolved. Germline CDR1 is LGHNA and CDR2 is YSLEER. The CDR3 contains 12 residues. V dropped 7 bases and J dropped 0 bases, with 5 bases sitting between them. The CDR3 protein is CASMSSTDTQYL. CDR3 bases: TGCGCCAGCATGTCAAGCACAGATACGCAGTATCTT.

This clonotype was found many times. This chain joins TRBV7-8 and TRBJ2-1; D gene unclear. Germline V gene data show CDR1 as SGHVS and CDR2 as FQNEAQ. This CDR3 is 13 amino acids long. Trimming stripped 4 bases from V and 3 bases from J, with 7 bases between. The CDR3 DNA is TGTGCCAGCAGCTGGAGACGCTACAATGAGCAGTTCTTC. Its translation: CASSWRRYNEQFF.

This clonotype was picked up a small number of times. This chain joins TRBV20-1 and TRBJ2-7, with TRBD2 as a possible D gene (6 bases). Trimming cost V 6 bases and J 3 bases, with 21 bases left between them. The CDR3 runs 15 residues. CDR1 is DFQATT and CDR2 is SNEGSKA in the germline V gene (reference sequence). CDR3 sequence: CSAQTRTGSHYEQYF. The DNA of the CDR3 is TGCAGTGCCCAGACTAGAACCGGGAGTCACTACGAGCAGTACTTC.

This clonotype was recorded at least ten times. The gene calls are TRBV30 and TRBJ2-1, with D uncertain. Trimming cost V 2 bases and J 2 bases, with 7 bases left between them. The CDR3 is made up of 13 amino acids. Germline values: CDR1 GTSNPN, CDR2 SVGIG (reference sequence). CDR3 DNA: TGTGCCTGGAGTCCTGGGCCCTACAATGAGCAGTTCTTC. Translating gives CAWSPGPYNEQFF. Together with reference TRBV30 and TRBJ2-1, the CDR3 gives the full variable domain: SQTIHQWPATLVQPVGSPLSLECTVEGTSNPNLYWYRQAAGRGLQLLFYSVGIGQISSEVPQNLSASRPQDRQFILSSKKLLLSDSGFYLCAWSPGPYNEQFFGPGTRLTVL.

This clonotype was detected a few times. This chain links TRBV5-6 with TRBJ2-3, with D possibly called TRBD1 or TRBD2 (5 bases each). CDR1 SGHDT and CDR2 YYEEEE come from the germline V gene. With 6 bases removed from V and 2 bases from J, the gap between germline ends came to 16 bases. This CDR3 has 15 residues. The DNA of the CDR3 is TGTGCCAGCACCCTACGGGACGGAAACACAGATACGCAGTATTTT. Encoded protein: CASTLRDGNTDTQYF.

About this clonotype: A much larger clone lies a single base off, so this may be a read error. As DNA, the CDR3 is TGTGCCAGCAGCAGCGAAACACGGGGCTTCCCTGGGGCAGATACGCAGTATTTT. Protein product: CASSSETRGFPGADTQYF. The chain couples TRBV9 to TRBJ2-3, with D possibly being TRBD1 or TRBD2 (5 bases each). This CDR3 contains 18 residues. From germline, CDR1 is SGDLS and CDR2 YYNGEE. Trimming took 4 bases from V and 4 from J, leaving 25 bases between them.

The table lists this clonotype with many counts. The J gene is TRBJ2-2, the V gene TRBV7-9; tentative D call: TRBD2 (6 bases). Germline CDR1 SEHNR, CDR2 FQNEAQ (reference sequence). Trimming shortened V by 4 bases and J by 5 bases, and 8 bases separated the two germline ends. This CDR3 is 13 amino acids long. As DNA, the CDR3 is TGTGCCAGCAGCTCCAGCGGGACCGGGGAGCTGTTTTTT. Protein sequence: CASSSSGTGELFF.

In regard to this clonotype: The junction differs from germline at one of its ends, possibly a read error. The chain combines TRBV4-3 with TRBJ1-3; D remains unclear. This CDR3 has 17 residues. Per the germline V gene, CDR1 is LGHNA and CDR2 is YSLEER. Written as DNA, the CDR3 is TGCGCCCGCAGCCAAGAGCGGTACAAGGGCTCTGGAAACACCATATATTTT. Translation gives CARSQERYKGSGNTIYF.

This clonotype showed up many times. The J gene is TRBJ1-1, the V gene TRBV6-2 or TRBV6-3; D is possibly TRBD1 (5 bases). The CDR3 is 14 amino acids. CDR1 MNHEY and CDR2 SVGEGT come from the germline V gene. Trimming left V 6 bases short and J 0 bases short, with 11 bases between. The CDR3 sequence: CASSRVSMNTEAFF. In DNA, the CDR3 is TGTGCCAGCAGCAGGGTCTCCATGAACACTGAAGCTTTCTTT.

As concerns this clonotype: One end of the junction varies from germline; a read error may be responsible. The chain combines TRBV7-7 with TRBJ2-3, with 8 nucleotides matching TRBD1. The CDR3 is made up of 16 amino acids. Germline V gene lookup returns CDR1 SSHAT and CDR2 FNYEAQ (reference sequence). The CDR3 DNA reads TGTGCCAGCGGCTACGGGACAGGATGGGGCACAGATACACAGTATTTT. This encodes CASGYGTGWGTDTQYF.

This clonotype has ten or more counts. The rearrangement joins TRBV6-1 to TRBJ1-1; D is ambiguous. Germline-derived CDR1 and CDR2 are MNHNS and SASEGT. Trimming stripped 0 bases from V and 8 bases from J, with 13 bases between. CDR3 length: 14 residues. The DNA of the CDR3 is TGTGCCAGCAGTGAAGCGTACCGAACACTCGAAGCTTTCTTT. This encodes CASSEAYRTLEAFF.

As to this clonotype: A much larger clone lies a single base off, so this may be a read error. This sequence joins TRBV20-1 and TRBJ1-1; a weak D match, TRBD1 (5 bases). The length of the CDR3 is 15 residues. Germline loops: CDR1 DFQATT, CDR2 SNEGSKA (reference sequence). The CDR3: CSARDYDRSNTEASF. For the CDR3, the DNA is TGCAGTGCTAGAGATTATGACAGATCGAACACTGAAGCTTCCTTT.

In its sample, this clonotype was seen many times. V gene TRBV5-1 combines with J gene TRBJ2-4; TRBD2 matches at 10 bases. Losses at the gene ends were 4 bases for V and 3 bases for J; bases not matched to a gene: 7. Germline CDR1 reads SGHRS; CDR2 reads YFSETQ. The CDR3 is made up of 16 amino acids. CDR3 residues: CASSASSGSLKNIQYF. DNA for the CDR3: TGCGCCAGCAGCGCATCTAGCGGGAGCCTCAAAAACATTCAGTACTTC.

The V call is TRBV24-1, the J call TRBJ2-2; D is unclear. CDR3 length: 14 residues. V lost 9 bases to trimming and J lost 6 bases, with 16 bases between them. Germline V gene data show CDR1 as KGHDR and CDR2 as SFDVKD. The CDR3: CATGWGNVSGELFF. The CDR3 region has the DNA TGTGCCACCGGTTGGGGAAATGTTTCCGGGGAGCTGTTTTTT.

This clonotype came up many times. CDR3 sequence reads: CSATQDSTDTQYF. The DNA of the CDR3 is TGCAGTGCTACCCAAGACAGCACAGATACGCAGTATTTT. This sequence joins TRBV20-1 and TRBJ2-3; D gene uncertain. Germline V gives CDR1 DFQATT, CDR2 SNEGSKA (reference sequence). Between the trimmed V and J ends, which lost 4 bases and 0 bases, there was a span of 8 bases. This CDR3 has 13 residues.

About this clonotype itself: Given a much more abundant clone one base away, this may be a read error. V usage is TRBV27 and J usage is TRBJ2-3; D ambiguous. CDR3 length equals 15 residues. The V gene lost 7 bases and the J gene lost 1 base, with 15 bases spanning the gap. Germline V CDR1 and CDR2: MNHEY, SMNVEV (reference sequence). As DNA, the CDR3 is TGTGCCAGCAACCCCGAGTCCCGGCGCACAGATACGCAGTATTTT. This translates into CASNPESRRTDTQYF.

The table lists this clonotype with many counts. The DNA of the CDR3 is TGTGCCAGCAGCTTATCGTGGTTAACGGGGACTGAGCAGTTCTTC. Residues: CASSLSWLTGTEQFF. The gene calls are TRBV7-2 and TRBJ2-1; the D gene could be TRBD1 or TRBD2 (5 bases each). CDR3 length equals 15 residues. Trimming pared 2 bases from V and 9 bases from J, leaving 17 bases between. CDR1 SGHTA and CDR2 FQGNSA come from the germline V gene.

As for this clonotype: This may be a read error, as it is one base from a much larger clone. The chain recombines TRBV28 with TRBJ1-6, with a weak D call TRBD1 (6 bases). The CDR3 sequence is 15 residues long. Germline-derived CDR1 and CDR2 are MDHEN and SYDVKM. The CDR3 DNA follows: TGTGCCAGCAGATTATCGCAGGGGTATAATTCACCCCTCCACTTT. This gives the protein CASRLSQGYNSPLHF.

In its sample, this clonotype was seen many times. The chain uses TRBV28 and TRBJ1-5; D is ambiguous. V was pared by 3 bases and J by 3 bases, with 12 bases between. The germline V gene has CDR1 MDHEN and CDR2 SYDVKM. This CDR3 is 15 amino acids long. CDR3 loop: CASSLVPGPNQPQHF. CDR3 coding DNA: TGTGCCAGCAGTTTGGTTCCAGGCCCCAATCAGCCCCAGCATTTT.

About this clonotype: A much larger clonotype is one base distant, so this may be a read error. The chain couples TRBV7-6 to TRBJ1-2; no clear D. There are 15 residues in the CDR3. Germline V lookup: CDR1 SGHVS, CDR2 FNYEAQ. V gave up 1 base and J gave up 0 bases, with 9 bases separating them. The CDR3 spells CASSLEAGTNYGYTF. As DNA, the CDR3 is TGTGCCAGCAGCTTAGAGGCAGGTACTAACTATGGCTACACCTTC.

The table lists this clonotype with many counts. The gene calls are TRBV9 and TRBJ2-3; 9 nucleotides line up with TRBD2. The CDR3 is 17 residues long. With 0 bases clipped from V and 2 bases from J, the junction kept 7 bases outside the gene matches. Germline V CDR1 and CDR2: SGDLS, YYNGEE. The CDR3 protein is CASSVEGSGSITDTQYF. The CDR3 region has the DNA TGTGCCAGCAGCGTAGAAGGTAGCGGGAGTATCACAGATACGCAGTATTTT.

Comment on this clonotype: Given a much more abundant clone one base away, this may be a read error. The genes are TRBV20-1 and TRBJ2-7; D is uncertain. The germline V and J ends were trimmed by 7 bases and 2 bases, with 15 bases remaining between them. The germline V gene has CDR1 DFQATT and CDR2 SNEGSKA (reference sequence). This CDR3 region has 13 residues. The CDR3 region is CSVVPANTYEQYF. The DNA for the CDR3 is TGCAGTGTTGTTCCGGCAAACACCTACGAGCAGTACTTC.